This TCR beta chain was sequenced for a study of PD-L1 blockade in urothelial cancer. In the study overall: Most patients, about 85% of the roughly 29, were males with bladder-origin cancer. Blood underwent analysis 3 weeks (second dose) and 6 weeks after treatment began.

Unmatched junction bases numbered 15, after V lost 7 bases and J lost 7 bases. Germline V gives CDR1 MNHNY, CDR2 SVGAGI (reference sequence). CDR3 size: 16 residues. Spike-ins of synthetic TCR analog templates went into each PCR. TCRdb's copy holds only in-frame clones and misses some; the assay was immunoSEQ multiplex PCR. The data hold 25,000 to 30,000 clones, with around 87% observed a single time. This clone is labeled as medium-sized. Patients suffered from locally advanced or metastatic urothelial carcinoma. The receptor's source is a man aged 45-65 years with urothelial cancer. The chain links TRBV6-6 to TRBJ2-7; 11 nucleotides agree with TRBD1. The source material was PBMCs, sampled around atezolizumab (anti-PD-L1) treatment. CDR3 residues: CASNLDIGTGGSEQYF. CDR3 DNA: TGTGCCAGCAATCTTGATATTGGGACAGGGGGTTCGGAGCAGTACTTC.